This TCR beta chain was retrieved from a study of T cell responses to AZD1222 COVID-19 vaccine (dated by TCRdb to about 2021). Broadly, across the study: AZD1222 recipients given second doses at about 4 weeks or at about 12 weeks were pooled, since spike-specific TCR depth and breadth were not found to differ between the two schedules. TCR sequencing covered more than 230 trial participants: 207 given two doses of AZD1222 and 26 given two doses of MenACWY control vaccine. Enrollment into the trials was organized by age into subgroups of 18-55, 56-69 and 70-plus years, and those subgroups contained roughly 140, 27 and 60 TCR-sequenced participants, respectively. General conclusions and limits of the study: The vaccine-associated CD4 TCRs covered the entire spike protein, and the dominant responses fell in regions 160-218 and 743-854. A significant rise in spike-specific TCR breadth and depth was observed after two AZD1222 doses relative to day 0 and relative to MenACWY recipients. Participants were mostly white British, with more females than males. The authors suggested clonal diversity may have been underestimated. Reportedly, close to half of the unique spike-specific TCRs recognized epitopes lying outside the regions that are mutated in the B.1.351 and B.1.1.7 variants. The 56-69-year group was small, and its depth increase did not reach significance, likely because of low power. Because no samples from the day 14 peak response were available, repertoires could be characterized only after the peak T cell response. Conclusions about previously exposed vaccinees are limited because only a handful of AZD1222 recipients were SARS-CoV-2 seropositive at baseline.

The time point label, as the study defines it: baseline before first vaccination. Vaccinee samples came from UK trials COV001 and COV002, including a single-blind randomized controlled phase 2/3 trial of AZD1222 (ChAdOx1 nCoV-19) in healthy adults. For TCRbeta chain sequencing, PBMC samples from trial participants were taken at day 0 and at day 28 after the second dose. This clone was observed a single time. Its binding antigen is unknown. No quality values exist for individual bases; no much larger clone is one base distant. The CDR3 regions of human TCRbeta chains were analyzed by immunosequencing. As for how the authors treated the data: Repertoire TCRs were matched against a reference library of SARS-CoV-2-specific TCRs generated with the MIRA antigen-specificity platform. Breadth meant the fraction of unique TCRs that were SARS-CoV-2-associated, whereas depth meant the fraction of total T cells that were SARS-CoV-2-associated. Using the MIRA data, each spike-specific TCR was assigned both to the spike region to which the TCR was reactive and to a CD4 or CD8 class. Log10-transformed breadth and depth values were compared by one-way ANOVA with Sidak's multiple comparisons tests. In its TCRdb copy, this immuneACCESS table keeps in-frame sequences only and misses some clones. Where compared with another copy, unresolved V genes explain less than half of these, and the others have no known cause. D and trimming were read from the DNA, whereas the V and J calls and clone size are those reported in that table. The table for this sample lists 98,000 or so clones; about 90% of them were counted only once. About 8.7% of the sample is in the top ten clones.

For this chain, trimming is 3 bases at the V end and 4 bases at the J end, and the number of junction bases without a gene match is 6. Spanning cysteine to phenylalanine, the CDR3 consists of 15 amino acids. The only DNA kept is the CDR3, 45 bases in frame from the first base. CDR1 and CDR2 are read off the germline V gene as SGHTA and FQGNSA. The chain is assembled from TRBV7-2 and TRBJ1-2; TRBD1 agrees with 9 junctional bases. The receptor was isolated from an adult in good health. The sequencing used peripheral blood, collected on day 0 of AZD1222 vaccination. The CDR3 region reads CASSFTGGAIYGYTF. The sequence in DNA is TGTGCCAGCAGCTTTACAGGGGGCGCAATCTATGGCTACACCTTC.